This T cell receptor (beta chain) comes out of a study of T cell responses to AZD1222 COVID-19 vaccine. Overall study results and limits: As reported, nearly half of all spike-specific TCRs target variant regions that are unmutated. Baseline serostatus was positive in only a handful of AZD1222 recipients.

Of note for this clone: Its antigen remains unknown.

CDR1 and CDR2 from the germline V gene are LNHDA and SQIVND (reference sequence). This CDR3 spans 13 amino acids. V was pared by 3 bases and J by 2 bases, with 7 bases between. Generated by immunoSEQ multiplex PCR, the TCRdb table keeps only in-frame clones and is missing some. The sample shows 150,000 to 200,000 clones, approximately 94% of them seen only once. Sequenced here: peripheral blood, sampled 28 days after the second AZD1222 dose. This TCR was sampled from an adult who received the AZD1222 COVID-19 vaccine. The rearrangement links TRBV19 to TRBJ1-2; no firm D call. The CDR3 nucleotides read TGTGCCAGTAGTATTGACGACAACTATGGCTACACCTTC. It specifies CASSIDDNYGYTF.